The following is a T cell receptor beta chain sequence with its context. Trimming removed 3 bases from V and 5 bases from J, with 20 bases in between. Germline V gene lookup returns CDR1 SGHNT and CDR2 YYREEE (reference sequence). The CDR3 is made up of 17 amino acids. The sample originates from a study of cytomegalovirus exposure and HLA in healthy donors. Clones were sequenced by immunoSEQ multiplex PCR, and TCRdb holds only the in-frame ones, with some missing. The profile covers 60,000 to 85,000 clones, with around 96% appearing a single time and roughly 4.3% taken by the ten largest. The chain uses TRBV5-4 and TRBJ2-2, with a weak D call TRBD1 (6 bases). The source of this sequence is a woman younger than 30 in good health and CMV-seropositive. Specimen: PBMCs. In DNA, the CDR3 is TGTGCCAGCAGCTCCATGAAACAGGGTCGAGGGACCGGGGAGCTGTTTTTT. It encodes CASSSMKQGRGTGELFF.